This is a list of T cell receptor beta chains from one sample in a study of T cells in Graves' hyperthyroidism and ophthalmopathy. TCRdb reprocessed the multiplex PCR reads with MiXCR, giving one entry per CDR3 protein. The table shows 200,000 to 250,000 distinct CDR3 sequences, with about 15% occurring only once. Sequenced sample: blood. All receptors derive from a woman aged 18-29 years with Graves' ophthalmopathy. CDR3s include the opening cysteine and the closing phenylalanine or tryptophan. Fields, in order: clone size, J gene, V gene, D gene, CDR3 protein, CDR3 DNA. D genes are given only for firm matches. Size is stated for part of the rows, as once, few or many counts, or as a class when the clone is expanded.

clone size: many; J gene: TRBJ2-2; V gene: TRBV5-6; D gene: -; CDR3 protein: CASSLQVTGELFF; CDR3 DNA: TGTGCCAGCAGCTTGCAAGTTACCGGGGAGCTGTTTTTT
clone size: -; J gene: TRBJ2-5; V gene: TRBV18; D gene: TRBD1; CDR3 protein: CASSPTGQGQETQYF; CDR3 DNA: TGTGCCAGCTCACCGACAGGGCAGGGTCAAGAGACCCAGTACTTC
clone size: many; J gene: TRBJ2-7; V gene: TRBV27; D gene: TRBD2; CDR3 protein: CASSPTGTSGYEQYF; CDR3 DNA: TGTGCCAGCAGTCCGACCGGGACTAGCGGTTACGAGCAGTACTTC
clone size: many; J gene: TRBJ1-1; V gene: TRBV28; D gene: -; CDR3 protein: CASRSSRARILNTEAFF; CDR3 DNA: TGTGCCAGCAGATCCTCTCGGGCCAGGATCTTGAACACTGAAGCTTTCTTT
clone size: -; J gene: TRBJ2-3; V gene: TRBV5-1; D gene: -; CDR3 protein: CASSLAGHSPTDTQYF; CDR3 DNA: TGCGCCAGCAGCTTGGCCGGTCATTCCCCCACAGATACGCAGTATTTT
clone size: many; J gene: TRBJ2-5; V gene: TRBV5-4; D gene: -; CDR3 protein: CASSGLQETQYF; CDR3 DNA: TGTGCCAGCAGCGGACTTCAAGAGACCCAGTACTTC
clone size: many; J gene: TRBJ1-1; V gene: TRBV7-9; D gene: -; CDR3 protein: CASSLDGGVRSEAFF; CDR3 DNA: TGTGCCAGCAGCTTAGATGGCGGCGTGAGGTCTGAAGCTTTCTTT
clone size: many; J gene: TRBJ2-3; V gene: TRBV11-2; D gene: -; CDR3 protein: CASSLDLSPPLTQYF; CDR3 DNA: TGTGCCAGCAGCTTAGATCTCTCCCCGCCTCTTACGCAGTATTTT
clone size: many; J gene: TRBJ2-3; V gene: TRBV18; D gene: -; CDR3 protein: CASSASSVDTQYF; CDR3 DNA: TGTGCCAGCTCAGCCTCTAGCGTCGATACGCAGTATTTT
clone size: many; J gene: TRBJ2-7; V gene: TRBV2; D gene: -; CDR3 protein: CASSEKGQTRSYEQYF; CDR3 DNA: TGTGCCAGCAGTGAAAAGGGACAAACGAGATCCTACGAGCAGTACTTC
clone size: few; J gene: TRBJ2-2; V gene: TRBV19; D gene: -; CDR3 protein: CASSGRGSMGGELFF; CDR3 DNA: TGTGCCAGTAGTGGGCGTGGAAGCATGGGCGGGGAGCTGTTTTTT
clone size: once; J gene: TRBJ2-1; V gene: TRBV28; D gene: -; CDR3 protein: CASSFENAPAYEQFF; CDR3 DNA: TGTGCCAGCAGTTTTGAGAACGCCCCAGCCTACGAGCAGTTCTTC
clone size: many; J gene: TRBJ2-1; V gene: TRBV18; D gene: -; CDR3 protein: CASSPVDWDGKKFF; CDR3 DNA: TGTGCCAGCTCACCAGTCGACTGGGACGGAAAGAAGTTCTTC
clone size: many; J gene: TRBJ2-3; V gene: TRBV7-6; D gene: -; CDR3 protein: CASSYGLVGTDTQYF; CDR3 DNA: TGTGCCAGCAGCTACGGGTTAGTCGGCACAGATACGCAGTATTTT
clone size: many; J gene: TRBJ2-7; V gene: TRBV6-1; D gene: TRBD1; CDR3 protein: CASSENGYRDSSYEQYF; CDR3 DNA: TGTGCCAGCAGTGAAAATGGGTACCGGGACAGCTCCTACGAGCAGTACTTC
clone size: many; J gene: TRBJ2-5; V gene: TRBV11-2; D gene: -; CDR3 protein: CASSLIETQYF; CDR3 DNA: TGTGCCAGCAGCTTAATTGAGACCCAGTACTTC
clone size: -; J gene: TRBJ2-5; V gene: TRBV29-1; D gene: TRBD1; CDR3 protein: CSVEPGTGSAETQYF; CDR3 DNA: TGCAGCGTTGAACCTGGGACAGGGAGTGCCGAGACCCAGTACTTC
clone size: -; J gene: TRBJ1-1; V gene: TRBV2; D gene: -; CDR3 protein: CVGRVQAIQTAEAFF; CDR3 DNA: TGTGTCGGCAGGGTCCAGGCCATTCAGACAGCTGAAGCTTTCTTT
clone size: many; J gene: TRBJ2-1; V gene: TRBV7-3; D gene: TRBD2; CDR3 protein: CASSRSSGTYNEQFF; CDR3 DNA: TGTGCCAGCAGCCGTAGTAGCGGGACATACAATGAGCAGTTCTTC
clone size: few; J gene: TRBJ2-2; V gene: TRBV5-5; D gene: TRBD2; CDR3 protein: CASSFISGRPTGELFF; CDR3 DNA: TGTGCCAGCAGCTTCATAAGCGGGAGACCCACCGGGGAGCTGTTTTTT
clone size: many; J gene: TRBJ2-1; V gene: TRBV7-8; D gene: TRBD2; CDR3 protein: CASSLATSRTSGRGLAYNEQFF; CDR3 DNA: TGTGCCAGCAGCTTAGCGACTTCCAGGACTAGCGGGAGGGGGTTAGCCTACAATGAGCAGTTCTTC
clone size: -; J gene: TRBJ2-7; V gene: TRBV4-3; D gene: TRBD2; CDR3 protein: CASSHGRGLAGYEQYF; CDR3 DNA: TGCGCCAGCAGCCATGGAAGGGGACTAGCGGGCTACGAGCAGTACTTC
clone size: -; J gene: TRBJ2-3; V gene: TRBV19; D gene: TRBD2; CDR3 protein: CASSLAGSNTQYF; CDR3 DNA: TGTGCCAGTAGTCTAGCGGGCTCTAATACGCAGTATTTT
clone size: many; J gene: TRBJ2-7; V gene: TRBV24-1; D gene: TRBD1; CDR3 protein: CATSDGTGPYEQYF; CDR3 DNA: TGTGCCACCAGTGACGGGACAGGTCCCTACGAGCAGTACTTC
clone size: many; J gene: TRBJ1-2; V gene: TRBV30; D gene: -; CDR3 protein: CAWSEMSGGYTF; CDR3 DNA: TGTGCCTGGAGTGAAATGAGCGGGGGCTACACCTTC
clone size: few; J gene: TRBJ1-5; V gene: TRBV28; D gene: TRBD1; CDR3 protein: CASSRQGARGNQPQHF; CDR3 DNA: TGTGCCAGCAGTCGCCAGGGGGCGCGTGGCAATCAGCCCCAGCATTTT
clone size: many; J gene: TRBJ2-5; V gene: TRBV7-8; D gene: -; CDR3 protein: CASSLGLQETQYF; CDR3 DNA: TGTGCCAGCAGCCTTGGGCTACAAGAGACCCAGTACTTC
clone size: many; J gene: TRBJ1-1; V gene: TRBV2; D gene: TRBD1; CDR3 protein: CASRDVGTVNTEAFF; CDR3 DNA: TGTGCCAGCAGGGACGTCGGGACAGTGAACACTGAAGCTTTCTTT
clone size: many; J gene: TRBJ1-1; V gene: TRBV7-2; D gene: -; CDR3 protein: CASSFLPDTEAFF; CDR3 DNA: TGTGCCAGCAGCTTTCTCCCGGACACTGAAGCTTTCTTT
clone size: many; J gene: TRBJ2-3; V gene: TRBV5-1; D gene: -; CDR3 protein: CASSLSRLGDTQYF; CDR3 DNA: TGCGCCAGCAGCTTGTCGCGGCTTGGAGATACGCAGTATTTT
clone size: -; J gene: TRBJ2-5; V gene: TRBV6-5; D gene: TRBD2; CDR3 protein: CASSSPTSGRWRDQETQYF; CDR3 DNA: TGTGCCAGCAGTTCCCCGACTAGCGGGAGATGGAGGGACCAAGAGACCCAGTACTTC
clone size: many; J gene: TRBJ1-6; V gene: TRBV3-1; D gene: -; CDR3 protein: CASSQVPDFRSPLHF; CDR3 DNA: TGTGCCAGCAGCCAAGTCCCAGACTTCCGTTCACCCCTCCACTTT
clone size: -; J gene: TRBJ2-7; V gene: TRBV3-1; D gene: TRBD1; CDR3 protein: CASSQEGQGSYEQYF; CDR3 DNA: TGTGCCAGCAGCCAAGAAGGACAGGGTTCCTACGAGCAGTACTTC
clone size: -; J gene: TRBJ2-7; V gene: TRBV28; D gene: TRBD2; CDR3 protein: CASSSWGLARYEQYF; CDR3 DNA: TGTGCCAGCAGTTCTTGGGGACTAGCGAGATACGAGCAGTACTTC
clone size: many; J gene: TRBJ2-1; V gene: TRBV12-3/TRBV12-4; D gene: -; CDR3 protein: CASSPLRPGTFHRSVKPSYNEQFF; CDR3 DNA: TGTGCCAGCAGTCCGCTGAGACCGGGGACCTTCCACAGGTCGGTAAAACCCTCCTACAATGAGCAGTTCTTC
clone size: once; J gene: TRBJ2-1; V gene: TRBV27; D gene: TRBD2; CDR3 protein: CASTLTGTSGYNEQFF; CDR3 DNA: TGTGCCAGCACACTTACCGGGACTAGCGGGTACAATGAGCAGTTCTTC
clone size: many; J gene: TRBJ1-5; V gene: TRBV5-8; D gene: -; CDR3 protein: CASSLDTHGGQPQHF; CDR3 DNA: TGTGCCAGCAGCTTGGACACTCATGGGGGACAGCCCCAGCATTTT
clone size: -; J gene: TRBJ2-5; V gene: TRBV7-8; D gene: TRBD2; CDR3 protein: CASSLIFGSGSGQETQYF; CDR3 DNA: TGTGCCAGCAGCTTAATATTTGGTAGCGGGAGTGGCCAAGAGACCCAGTACTTC
clone size: many; J gene: TRBJ1-2; V gene: TRBV12-3/TRBV12-4; D gene: -; CDR3 protein: CASTLGGNYGYTF; CDR3 DNA: TGTGCCAGCACATTAGGGGGGAACTATGGCTACACCTTC
clone size: many; J gene: TRBJ1-4; V gene: TRBV5-1; D gene: TRBD1; CDR3 protein: CASSLTGESNEKLFF; CDR3 DNA: TGCGCCAGCAGCTTAACAGGGGAGTCTAATGAAAAACTGTTTTTT
clone size: many; J gene: TRBJ2-2; V gene: TRBV6-1; D gene: TRBD2; CDR3 protein: CASSASSGPTGELFF; CDR3 DNA: TGTGCCAGCAGTGCGTCTAGCGGGCCCACCGGGGAGCTGTTTTTT
clone size: many; J gene: TRBJ2-2; V gene: TRBV27; D gene: -; CDR3 protein: CASSRRGVRTGELFF; CDR3 DNA: TGTGCCAGCAGTCGACGAGGGGTTCGCACCGGGGAGCTGTTTTTT
clone size: -; J gene: TRBJ2-7; V gene: TRBV7-9; D gene: -; CDR3 protein: CASSPTQAGIIGEQYF; CDR3 DNA: TGTGCCAGCAGCCCCACCCAAGCCGGGATAATCGGCGAGCAGTACTTC
clone size: -; J gene: TRBJ2-3; V gene: TRBV27; D gene: TRBD2; CDR3 protein: CASSLGPASGRFGDTQYF; CDR3 DNA: TGTGCCAGCAGTTTAGGCCCGGCTAGCGGGAGGTTTGGAGATACGCAGTATTTT
clone size: -; J gene: TRBJ1-1; V gene: TRBV3-1; D gene: TRBD1; CDR3 protein: CASSRRQGGVGAFF; CDR3 DNA: TGTGCCAGCAGCCGGAGACAGGGAGGTGTCGGCGCTTTCTTT
clone size: few; J gene: TRBJ1-2; V gene: TRBV28; D gene: -; CDR3 protein: CASRVPDGNSNYGHTF; CDR3 DNA: TGTGCCAGCAGAGTCCCTGATGGCAATTCCAACTATGGCCACACCTTC
clone size: many; J gene: TRBJ1-1; V gene: TRBV12-3/TRBV12-4; D gene: -; CDR3 protein: CASSGTSVNTEAFF; CDR3 DNA: TGTGCCAGCAGTGGGACAAGCGTGAACACTGAAGCTTTCTTT
clone size: many; J gene: TRBJ1-2; V gene: TRBV28; D gene: -; CDR3 protein: CASTPPRSANYGYTF; CDR3 DNA: TGTGCCAGCACCCCCCCTCGTTCTGCTAACTATGGCTACACCTTC